The 32 T cell receptor beta chains below were found in one sample sequenced in a study of blood T cell repertoires in COVID-19. Repertoires were generated with immunoSEQ multiplex PCR, while TCRdb's copy carries only in-frame clones and drops some. There are around 200,000 clones in the sample; just under 90% occur only once, and over 1% lies in the top ten. The sequenced material came from PBMCs or T cells enriched from blood (not recorded which). The source of these receptors is a man younger than 45 who had recovered from COVID-19.

The chain recombines TRBV2 with TRBJ2-2; D remains unclear. Per germline, CDR1 SNHLY and CDR2 FYNNEI. CDR3 length: 13 residues. Trimming removed 4 bases from V and 4 bases from J, with 7 bases in between. The CDR3 DNA follows: TGTGCCAGCAGTGGACACACCACCGGGGAGCTGTTTTTT. Protein sequence: CASSGHTTGELFF. The whole variable domain, remainder taken from reference TRBV2 and TRBJ2-2, is EPEVTQTPSHQVTQMGQEVILRCVPISNHLYFYWYRQILGQKVEFLVSFYNNEISEKSEIFDDQFSVERPDGSNFTLKIRSTKLEDSAMYFCASSGHTTGELFFGEGSRLTVL.

This clone showed up just a few times. The J gene is TRBJ1-1, the V gene TRBV19; D not certain. The CDR3 runs 13 residues. V was shortened by 3 bases and J by 0 bases, with 5 bases between the two germline ends. Germline V lookup: CDR1 LNHDA, CDR2 SQIVND (reference sequence). CDR3 sequence reads: CASSIIMNTEAFF. The CDR3 DNA is TGTGCCAGTAGTATCATCATGAACACTGAAGCTTTCTTT.

This chain connects TRBV11-2 to TRBJ1-2; 8 bases line up with TRBD1. CDR1 SGHAT and CDR2 FQNNGV come from the germline V gene. CDR3 length: 13 amino acids. V dropped 6 bases and J dropped 8; count of bases not matched to a gene: 8. The CDR3 region is CASREQGASGYTF. CDR3 sequence (DNA): TGTGCCAGCAGAGAGCAGGGGGCATCCGGCTACACCTTC.

This clone has just a few counts. The gene calls are TRBV7-6 and TRBJ2-7; weak D call: TRBD1 (6 bases). In germline, CDR1 is SGHVS, CDR2 FNYEAQ. The CDR3 runs 16 residues. V was shortened by 3 bases and J by 4 bases, with 19 bases between the two germline ends. The CDR3 reads CASSFKQGPSIYEQYF. The CDR3 DNA reads TGTGCCAGCAGCTTCAAACAGGGTCCTAGTATTTACGAGCAGTACTTC.

The genes are TRBV6-5 and TRBJ2-1; perhaps TRBD2 as D (6 bases). The germline V gene has CDR1 MNHEY and CDR2 SVGAGI. This CDR3 contains 15 residues. V gave up 5 bases and J gave up 4 bases, with 15 bases separating them. CDR3 region: CASSRASVNYNEQFF. In nucleotides, the CDR3 is TGTGCCAGCAGTCGTGCTAGCGTAAATTACAATGAGCAGTTCTTC.

This chain connects TRBV13 to TRBJ1-1, with 8 bases matching TRBD1. The CDR3 covers 15 residues. Germline CDR1 reads PRHDT; CDR2 reads FYEKMQ (reference sequence). Unmatched junction bases numbered 5, after V lost 4 bases and J lost 1 base. The CDR3 reads CASSSPGTGNTEAFF. CDR3 nucleotide sequence: TGTGCCAGCAGCTCCCCTGGGACAGGGAACACTGAAGCTTTCTTT. The variable domain in full, completed from reference TRBV13 and TRBJ1-1, reads AAGVIQSPRHLIKEKRETATLKCYPIPRHDTVYWYQQGPGQDPQFLISFYEKMQSDKGSIPDRFSAQQFSDYHSELNMSSLELGDSALYFCASSSPGTGNTEAFFGQGTRLTVV.

This clone turned up a few times. This sequence joins TRBV14 and TRBJ2-7, with D unresolved. Deletions cut 2 bases from V and 5 bases from J, with 19 bases between. The CDR3 is 16 residues long. CDR1 SGHDN and CDR2 FVKESK come from the germline V gene. The CDR3 DNA sequence: TGTGCCAGCAGCCAACTAACCTTGAGTAGCCTGAACGAGCAGTACTTC. Translation: CASSQLTLSSLNEQYF.

The V gene is TRBV24-1, the J gene TRBJ2-1; a possible D gene is TRBD1 (5 bases). Trimming left V 1 base short and J 5 bases short, with 14 bases between. The CDR3 sequence is 16 residues long. Germline CDR1 is KGHDR and CDR2 is SFDVKD. The DNA of the CDR3 is TGTGCCACCAGTGATTTTCGTCAGGGCGGCGACAATGAGCAGTTCTTC. Residues: CATSDFRQGGDNEQFF.

The chain is built from TRBV13 and TRBJ1-3; D possibly corresponds to TRBD1 (6 bases). Per the germline V gene, CDR1 is PRHDT and CDR2 is FYEKMQ (reference sequence). CDR3 length: 16 amino acids. The ends were cut back, 5 bases at V and 4 bases at J, with 18 bases in the middle. The CDR3 region has the DNA TGTGCCAGCAGCGCCCGACAGGTCGCGGTAGGAAACACCATATATTTT. Translation: CASSARQVAVGNTIYF.

The chain couples TRBV10-3 to TRBJ1-1; D possibly corresponds to TRBD1 (5 bases). Germline CDR1 and CDR2: ENHRY and SYGVKD. With 4 bases removed from V and 0 bases from J, the gap between germline ends came to 9 bases. This CDR3 has 14 residues. The CDR3 region is CAISGGEVNTEAFF. CDR3 DNA sequence: TGTGCCATCAGTGGGGGGGAGGTGAACACTGAAGCTTTCTTT.

The gene calls are TRBV6-5 and TRBJ1-2; maybe TRBD1 (5 bases). Per the germline V gene, CDR1 is MNHEY and CDR2 is SVGAGI. This CDR3 has 15 amino acids. Deletions cut 5 bases from V and 8 bases from J, with 21 bases between. CDR3 coding DNA: TGTGCCAGCAGTCCAGACAGCAGAAACACCCCAGGCTACACCTTC. It translates to CASSPDSRNTPGYTF.

The genes are TRBV30 and TRBJ2-5; 10 nucleotides match TRBD2. J lost 5 bases, V lost 1 base, and 13 bases had no gene match. The CDR3 is 17 residues long. The germline V gene has CDR1 GTSNPN and CDR2 SVGIG (reference sequence). Here the CDR3 DNA reads TGTGCCTGGAGTGCCCGAGGGAGGACTAGCGGAATTGAGACCCAGTACTTC. It specifies CAWSARGRTSGIETQYF.

The chain couples TRBV6-5 to TRBJ1-1, with D perhaps matching TRBD1 (6 bases). There are 12 residues in the CDR3. Germline V CDR1 and CDR2: MNHEY, SVGAGI. V was shortened by 4 bases and J by 8 bases, with 11 bases between the two germline ends. The CDR3 nucleotides read TGTGCCAGCAGTTTAAACAGGGTAGAAGCTTTCTTT. Residues: CASSLNRVEAFF.

J is TRBJ1-1 and V is TRBV9; possible D gene TRBD1, 5 bases. The CDR3 has 13 amino acids. Germline V gene data show CDR1 as SGDLS and CDR2 as YYNGEE. Trimming removed 3 bases from V and 0 bases from J, with 6 bases in between. The CDR3 bases are TGTGCCAGCAGCGGGGGGGTGAACACTGAAGCTTTCTTT. Protein sequence: CASSGGVNTEAFF.

The genes are TRBV12-3 or TRBV12-4 and TRBJ1-2; TRBD1 is a possible D gene (5 bases). V lost 5 bases to trimming and J lost 4 bases, with 11 bases between them. This CDR3 has 13 residues. The CDR3 protein is CASSPGFGYGYTF. Here the CDR3 DNA reads TGTGCCAGCAGTCCAGGGTTCGGCTATGGCTACACCTTC.

The chain employs TRBV7-2 and TRBJ2-2; 9 nucleotides agree with TRBD1. V lost 7 bases to trimming and J lost 4 bases; unmatched junction nucleotides: 7. Germline V gene sequence: CDR1 SGHTA, CDR2 FQGNSA. The CDR3 consists of 15 residues. Here the CDR3 reads CASNFPDRGTGELFF. CDR3 nucleotide sequence: TGTGCCAGCAATTTCCCGGACAGGGGCACCGGGGAGCTGTTTTTT. The complete variable domain, with remaining parts taken from reference TRBV7-2 and TRBJ2-2, reads GAGVSQSPSNKVTEKGKDVELRCDPISGHTALYWYRQSLGQGLEFLIYFQGNSAPDKSGLPSDRFSAERTGGSVSTLTIQRTQQEDSAVYLCASNFPDRGTGELFFGEGSRLTVL.

The rearrangement uses TRBV7-9 and TRBJ1-2; TRBD1 matches at 7 bases. The V gene end was trimmed by 5 bases and the J gene end by 0 bases; junction bases not matched to a gene: 3. CDR3 length equals 14 residues. Germline V lookup: CDR1 SEHNR, CDR2 FQNEAQ (reference sequence). CDR3 DNA sequence: TGTGCCAGCAGCCCAGGGGGAGCTAACTATGGCTACACCTTC. Translation: CASSPGGANYGYTF. The full variable domain, its missing parts supplied by reference TRBV7-9 and TRBJ1-2, is DTGVSQNPRHKITKRGQNVTFRCDPISEHNRLYWYRQTLGQGPEFLTYFQNEAQLEKSRLLSDRFSAERPKGSFSTLEIQRTEQGDSAMYLCASSPGGANYGYTFGSGTRLTVV.

The chain couples TRBV19 to TRBJ2-7; tentatively, D is TRBD2 (6 bases). Trimming cost V 10 bases and J 4 bases, with 20 bases left between them. Germline V gene data show CDR1 as LNHDA and CDR2 as SQIVND (reference sequence). CDR3 length equals 14 residues. The chain's CDR3 is CATSGRNGRYEQYF. DNA for the CDR3: TGTGCCACCTCCGGCCGAAATGGGAGGTACGAGCAGTACTTC.

The V call is TRBV11-2, the J call TRBJ2-1, with 10 nucleotides matching TRBD2. V dropped 1 base and J dropped 4; count of bases not matched to a gene: 7. The CDR3 has 17 amino acids. Germline V gene lookup returns CDR1 SGHAT and CDR2 FQNNGV. DNA of the CDR3: TGTGCCAGCAGCTTAGCCCAGGGACTAGCGAATTACAATGAGCAGTTCTTC. Amino acid sequence: CASSLAQGLANYNEQFF.

The V and J genes are TRBV24-1 and TRBJ1-1, with no clear D. Germline lookup yields CDR1 KGHDR and CDR2 SFDVKD. CDR3 length equals 12 residues. The V gene lost 1 base and the J gene lost 10 bases, with 9 bases spanning the gap. The CDR3 DNA reads TGTGCCACCAGTGATTTACGAGGAGGAGCTTTCTTT. It is translated as CATSDLRGGAFF.

The V and J genes are TRBV6-2 or TRBV6-3 and TRBJ1-1, with 8 positions matching TRBD1. J was trimmed by 7 bases and V by 0 bases; bases with no gene match: 4. The germline V gene encodes CDR1 MNHEY and CDR2 SVGEGT. CDR3 length: 14 residues. For the CDR3, the DNA is TGTGCCAGCAGTTACTCCGGGACAGGCTTTGAAGCTTTCTTT. This sequence encodes CASSYSGTGFEAFF.

This chain uses TRBV7-9 with TRBJ1-1, with 8 positions matching TRBD1. Germline CDR1 and CDR2: SEHNR and FQNEAQ (reference sequence). V lost 1 base to trimming and J lost 1 base; unmatched junction nucleotides: 8. This CDR3 region has 17 residues. The CDR3 bases are TGTGCCAGCAGCTTAGTGGGAGGACAGGGTAGGAACACTGAAGCTTTCTTT. Protein sequence: CASSLVGGQGRNTEAFF.

The chain carries TRBV7-2 and TRBJ2-5, with D hard to call. CDR3 length equals 12 residues. The germline CDR1 and CDR2 sequences are SGHTA and FQGNSA. V dropped 3 bases and J dropped 1 base, with 3 bases sitting between them. The DNA of the CDR3 is TGTGCCAGCAGCTTCTCCCAAGAGACCCAGTACTTC. It encodes CASSFSQETQYF.

The V gene is TRBV19, the J gene TRBJ2-3; D possibly corresponds to TRBD1 (6 bases). The CDR3 loop spans 15 amino acids. Germline CDR1 and CDR2: LNHDA and SQIVND (reference sequence). V gave up 1 base and J gave up 3 bases, with 11 bases separating them. CDR3 nucleotides: TGTGCCAGTAGTATAGGGACAGCTCAGACAGATACGCAGTATTTT. Protein: CASSIGTAQTDTQYF.

The chain recombines TRBV3-1 (or the pseudogene TRBV3-2) with TRBJ1-1; TRBD1 is a possible D gene (6 bases). Germline-derived CDR1 and CDR2 are LGHDT and YNNKEL (reference sequence). Trimming stripped 1 base from V and 5 bases from J, with 14 bases between. The CDR3 runs to 15 residues. CDR3 coding DNA: TGTGCCAGCAGCCAAGCTCTTTGGGGGCGGACTGAAGCTTTCTTT. Protein: CASSQALWGRTEAFF.

The chain combines TRBV19 with TRBJ2-5; 10 bases fit TRBD2. The CDR3 runs 16 residues. V was pared by 3 bases and J by 3 bases, with 7 bases of the junction left unmatched. Germline V gene data show CDR1 as LNHDA and CDR2 as SQIVND (reference sequence). The CDR3 nucleotides read TGTGCCAGTAGTATTGTAAGGACTAGCGGAGAAGAGACCCAGTACTTC. This gives the protein CASSIVRTSGEETQYF.

The genes are TRBV27 and TRBJ1-1; 7 bases line up with TRBD1. The germline CDR1 and CDR2 sequences are MNHEY and SMNVEV (reference sequence). The CDR3 runs 15 residues. J lost 1 base, V lost 0 bases, and 2 bases had no gene match. DNA of the CDR3: TGTGCCAGCAGTTTATCCGGGACAGCGAACACTGAAGCTTTCTTT. Protein: CASSLSGTANTEAFF.

V gene TRBV11-2 combines with J gene TRBJ2-3; 14 nucleotides match TRBD2. V dropped 6 bases and J dropped 1; count of bases not matched to a gene: 3. Germline values: CDR1 SGHAT, CDR2 FQNNGV. The CDR3 runs 16 residues. CDR3 loop: CASRPGLAGGTDTQYF. CDR3 coding DNA: TGTGCCAGCAGACCGGGACTAGCGGGAGGCACAGATACGCAGTATTTT. The full variable domain, rest sourced from reference TRBV11-2 and TRBJ2-3, is EAGVAQSPRYKIIEKRQSVAFWCNPISGHATLYWYQQILGQGPKLLIQFQNNGVVDDSQLPKDRFSAERLKGVDSTLKIQPAKLEDSAVYLCASRPGLAGGTDTQYFGPGTRLTVL.

In its sample, this clone was seen once. The chain carries TRBV6-2 or TRBV6-3 and TRBJ2-1; 7 nucleotides match TRBD2. From germline, CDR1 is MNHEY and CDR2 SVGEGT. This CDR3 region has 14 residues. The V and J ends lost 6 bases and 8 bases, in that order; junction bases with no gene match: 10. The CDR3 sequence: CASSLSGILDEQFF. The CDR3 nucleotides are TGTGCCAGCAGCCTCAGCGGGATTTTGGATGAGCAGTTCTTC.

This chain links TRBV14 with TRBJ1-2; D is possibly TRBD1 (6 bases). From germline, CDR1 is SGHDN and CDR2 FVKESK. There are 13 residues in the CDR3. The germline V and J ends were trimmed by 5 bases and 2 bases, with 9 bases remaining between them. The CDR3 DNA follows: TGTGCCAGCAGCAGGGGGAGCAACTATGGCTACACCTTC. Translating gives CASSRGSNYGYTF.

V and J are TRBV18 and TRBJ1-2; tentatively, D is TRBD1 (5 bases). The CDR3 is made up of 14 amino acids. V lost 3 bases, J lost 8 bases, and 16 bases lay in between. Germline assignment: CDR1 KGHSH and CDR2 LQKENI. Here the CDR3 DNA reads TGTGCCAGCTCACCCTTTCGTGCAGGGCAAGGCTACACCTTC. This codes for CASSPFRAGQGYTF.

This clone was counted a single time. This rearrangement joins TRBV19 to TRBJ2-7; D call uncertain. Germline CDR1 and CDR2: LNHDA and SQIVND (reference sequence). The CDR3 has 14 amino acids. With 4 bases removed from V and 7 bases from J, the gap between germline ends came to 17 bases. Here the CDR3 DNA reads TGTGCCAGTAGTAGGTCGACTTTAAGGTGGGAGCAGTACTTC. It specifies CASSRSTLRWEQYF.